This T cell receptor (beta chain) came from a study of shared clonotypes between healthy human individuals. Study-level findings and limits: When naive CD4 clonotypes were compared across several donors, 4% to 6.5% were shared.

All donors qualified as healthy HIV-negative adults and had experienced no recent acute infections or vaccinations. As for this clone: The antigen remains unidentified.

There are 14 residues in the CDR3. V was trimmed by 0 bases and J by 7 bases, leaving 11 bases between them. The germline V gene has CDR1 SGDLS and CDR2 YYNGEE. Original processing notes: Without quality scores, immunoSEQ junctional reads could not be filtered like full-length reads. Clones were read by immunoSEQ multiplex PCR, and TCRdb kept only the in-frame ones, dropping some. V, J and clone size are those of that table, while D and trimming were read from the DNA. The sample lists 950,000 to 1,100,000 clones, approximately 80% seen once, with 0.5% to 0.65% in the top ten. This receptor was taken from a young man in good health. Some clones in this sample may be carry-over from other donors' samples. The V call is TRBV9, the J call TRBJ2-1; D might be TRBD2 (5 bases). The specimen sequenced was memory CD4+ T cells from PBMCs. Noted subset: CD45RA-negative fraction. CDR3 sequence (DNA): TGTGCCAGCAGCGTAGAGCACCGCGGGAATGAGCAGTTCTTC. Amino acid sequence: CASSVEHRGNEQFF.